This T cell receptor (beta chain) was observed in a study of blood T cell repertoires in COVID-19. The overall study: There were acute and convalescent COVID-19 samples, and they came from the United States, Italy and Spain. The analysed material was cDNA or gDNA that came from T cells, B-cell-depleted T cells, or PBMCs.

The CDR3 sequence is 14 residues long. Germline V gene data show CDR1 as SGDLS and CDR2 as YYNGEE. V trimming: 4 bases; J trimming: 7 bases; junction bases outside the gene matches: 8. In the study's own analysis: Nucleated cell counts were estimated from reference gene primer amplification. Using immunoSEQ multiplex PCR, the repertoire was profiled, and TCRdb retains in-frame clones only, with some absent. That table supplies the V and J calls and clone size; D and trimming were determined from the DNA. The sample gives around 30,000 clones, approximately 80% of which show up once; roughly a quarter is in the top ten.

V is TRBV9 and J is TRBJ2-7; 10 bases are a match to TRBD1. This receptor was obtained from a human donor in a cohort sampled during active COVID-19. The sequencing sample was made of peripheral blood. This CDR3 is CASSSWTGGGEQYF. The CDR3 region has the DNA TGTGCCAGCAGCTCCTGGACAGGGGGTGGGGAGCAGTACTTC.